One sample yielded the 30 T cell receptor beta chains listed below, sequenced in a study of cytomegalovirus exposure and HLA in healthy donors. The PCR was carried out with 60 Vbeta primers and 13 Jbeta primers. TCRdb keeps only in-frame clones here, not all; method: immunoSEQ multiplex PCR. The sample has around 140,000 clones; about three quarters are singletons. Input material: PBMCs. These receptors all stem from a male donor in good health and CMV-seronegative.

This clone came up once. This rearrangement joins TRBV2 to TRBJ2-3; D might be TRBD1 (6 bases). Deletions cut 2 bases from V and 1 base from J, with 10 bases between. Germline assignment: CDR1 SNHLY and CDR2 FYNNEI. The CDR3 contains 15 residues. The CDR3 nucleotides read TGTGCCAGCAGTGAAAGGACAGTCCGCACAGATACGCAGTATTTT. Residues: CASSERTVRTDTQYF.

This chain connects TRBV19 to TRBJ1-2; a weak D match, TRBD1 (6 bases). Trimming shortened V by 8 bases and J by 5 bases, and 18 bases separated the two germline ends. Germline CDR1 and CDR2: LNHDA and SQIVND (reference sequence). The CDR3 extends over 14 amino acids. The CDR3 spells CASGTSLLWYGYTF. CDR3 sequence (DNA): TGTGCCAGTGGGACAAGTCTGTTATGGTATGGCTACACCTTC.

This clone appeared a single time. The rearrangement links TRBV7-8 to TRBJ2-4; 11 bases agree with TRBD2. The germline V gene encodes CDR1 SGHVS and CDR2 FQNEAQ. V lost 5 bases and J lost 3; bases outside the gene matches: 6. This CDR3 contains 16 residues. This CDR3 is CASSDSGGALKNIQYF. The CDR3 region has the DNA TGTGCCAGCAGCGATAGCGGGGGGGCCCTCAAAAACATTCAGTACTTC.

This chain's CDR3 is CASSALQGLGGYTF. The CDR3, as DNA: TGTGCCAGCAGCGCCTTACAGGGGTTGGGAGGCTACACCTTC. The chain links TRBV7-2 to TRBJ1-2; 7 bases line up with TRBD1. CDR3 length: 14 amino acids. CDR1 is SGHTA and CDR2 is FQGNSA in the germline V gene. V lost 5 bases to trimming and J lost 8 bases; unmatched junction nucleotides: 11.

This CDR3 reads CASGDGRGGLLETQYF. The CDR3 nucleotides read TGTGCCAGCGGAGATGGGCGGGGGGGCCTCCTTGAGACCCAGTACTTC. V is TRBV5-4 and J is TRBJ2-5, with 9 bases matching TRBD2. V shed 7 bases, J shed 5 bases, and the junction held 15 bases outside the gene matches. CDR1 is SGHNT and CDR2 is YYREEE in the germline V gene (reference sequence). CDR3 length: 16 residues.

V gene TRBV14 combines with J gene TRBJ1-1, with D possibly TRBD1 on 5 matching bases. The V gene's germline CDR1 is SGHDN and CDR2 FVKESK. V lost 0 bases and J lost 5, with 10 bases in between. The CDR3 is 14 residues long. Here the CDR3 DNA reads TGTGCCAGCAGCCAAGAGATGGGGCGAACTGAAGCTTTCTTT. Translation gives CASSQEMGRTEAFF.

This clone has only one observation. The CDR3 nucleotides are TGCGCCAGCAGCGTGAGGCCGACTGCTCGCACAGATACGCAGTATTTT. This translates into CASSVRPTARTDTQYF. The V and J genes are TRBV4-1 and TRBJ2-3; D unresolved. V lost 5 bases and J 1 base, leaving 16 bases between the germline ends. Looked up from germline, CDR1 is MGHRA and CDR2 is YSYEKL. This CDR3 has 16 amino acids.

The chain couples TRBV5-1 to TRBJ2-7; weak D call: TRBD2 (5 bases). V was shortened by 4 bases and J by 6 bases, with 14 bases between the two germline ends. The CDR3 extends over 13 amino acids. Per the germline V gene, CDR1 is SGHRS and CDR2 is YFSETQ. In DNA form, the CDR3 reads TGCGCCAGCAGCAGCGGACCCTACGGCGAGCAGTACTTC. It translates to CASSSGPYGEQYF.

This chain links TRBV10-3 with TRBJ2-3; TRBD2 aligns across 13 bases. Germline V CDR1 and CDR2: ENHRY, SYGVKD. The CDR3 has 15 residues. Trimming removed 7 bases from V and 5 bases from J; junction bases left unmatched: 6. Here the CDR3 reads CAIKGLAGEVDTQYF. The CDR3 DNA sequence: TGTGCCATCAAAGGACTAGCGGGAGAAGTAGATACGCAGTATTTT.

The V call is TRBV7-8, the J call TRBJ2-7, with 7 bases lining up with TRBD2. Per the germline V gene, CDR1 is SGHVS and CDR2 is FQNEAQ. Unmatched junction bases numbered 4, after V lost 5 bases and J lost 3 bases. CDR3 length equals 13 residues. The CDR3 here is CASSPRTSYEQYF. The DNA of the CDR3 is TGTGCCAGCAGCCCTCGGACTAGCTACGAGCAGTACTTC.

The V call is TRBV6-1, the J call TRBJ1-2; weak D call: TRBD1 (5 bases). Germline loops: CDR1 MNHNS, CDR2 SASEGT. V was trimmed by 4 bases and J by 6 bases, leaving 9 bases between them. CDR3 length: 12 amino acids. CDR3 region: CASSVQGHGYTF. In DNA form, the CDR3 reads TGTGCCAGCAGTGTTCAGGGTCATGGCTACACCTTC.

The chain recombines TRBV19 with TRBJ2-7, with D perhaps TRBD2 (5 bases). The V end was cut by 5 bases, the J end by 2 bases, with 13 bases between. This CDR3 comprises 14 residues. Germline loops: CDR1 LNHDA, CDR2 SQIVND (reference sequence). CDR3 coding DNA: TGTGCCAGTAGTTCTGGGAGCCCAACCTACGAGCAGTACTTC. It translates to CASSSGSPTYEQYF.

The chain employs TRBV6-5 and TRBJ2-5, with 11 positions matching TRBD2. Trimming at V came to 4 bases and at J to 5 bases, leaving 6 bases not matched to a gene. CDR1 and CDR2 (germline): MNHEY, SVGAGI. This CDR3 comprises 15 residues. The CDR3 spells CASSSTSGARETQYF. The CDR3 region has the DNA TGTGCCAGCAGTTCGACTAGCGGGGCACGGGAGACCCAGTACTTC.

In regard to this clone: One junction end does not reproduce the germline sequence, and a read error may be involved. The chain joins TRBV5-1 to TRBJ2-3, with 13 bases fitting TRBD2. The CDR3 runs 16 residues. The germline gives CDR1 SGHRS, CDR2 YFSETQ. CDR3 protein: CASSLGTSGATGTQYF. The CDR3 nucleotides are TGCGCCAGCAGCCTTGGGACTAGCGGGGCCACAGGTACGCAGTATTTT.

This clone was seen a handful of times. The chain couples TRBV11-3 to TRBJ2-5; TRBD2 aligns across 15 bases. The CDR3 covers 18 residues. After removal of 0 bases from V and 5 bases from J, the junction contained 7 bases not matched to a gene. The germline CDR1 and CDR2 sequences are SGHNT and YENEEA. For the CDR3, the DNA is TGTGCCAGCAGCTTAGATCCCGGACTAGCGGGGGGGCCGGAGACCCAGTACTTC. It translates to CASSLDPGLAGGPETQYF.

With regard to this clone: This specimen includes other DNA sequences encoding the same CDR3. The chain is built from TRBV9 and TRBJ2-1, with 10 nucleotides matching TRBD2. This CDR3 is built from 16 residues. Germline V gives CDR1 SGDLS, CDR2 YYNGEE. V lost 5 bases, J lost 1 base, and 6 bases stayed unmatched. This chain's CDR3 is CASSASGGASYNEQFF. The CDR3 DNA sequence: TGTGCCAGCAGTGCGAGCGGGGGGGCGTCCTACAATGAGCAGTTCTTC.

This chain connects TRBV7-3 to TRBJ2-1; the match to TRBD2 covers 7 bases. CDR3 length equals 17 residues. With V trimmed by 2 bases and J by 1 base, 8 bases remained unmatched. CDR1 and CDR2 from the germline V gene are SGHTA and FQGTGA. The CDR3 DNA is TGTGCCAGCAGCTTATCCCCCCAGGGACTATCCTACAATGAGCAGTTCTTC. It encodes CASSLSPQGLSYNEQFF. The variable domain in full, with the rest retrieved from reference TRBV7-3 and TRBJ2-1, is GAGVSQTPSNKVTEKGKYVELRCDPISGHTALYWYRQSLGQGPEFLIYFQGTGAADDSGLPNDRFFAVRPEGSVSTLKIQRTERGDSAVYLCASSLSPQGLSYNEQFFGPGTRLTVL.

V and J are TRBV2 and TRBJ1-2; TRBD1 matches 8 bases. This CDR3 spans 12 amino acids. V lost 7 bases to trimming and J lost 4 bases; unmatched junction nucleotides: 2. Germline values: CDR1 SNHLY, CDR2 FYNNEI. The CDR3 DNA follows: TGTGCCAGCACTGGACAGGGCTATGGCTACACCTTC. It codes for CASTGQGYGYTF.

The V and J genes are TRBV14 and TRBJ1-1; D gene unclear. Trimming cost V 0 bases and J 7 bases, with 15 bases left between them. The CDR3 spans 15 residues. Germline V gene sequence: CDR1 SGHDN, CDR2 FVKESK. The CDR3 sequence is CASSQDRVVYGEAFF. For the CDR3, the DNA is TGTGCCAGCAGCCAAGATAGAGTGGTGTACGGTGAAGCTTTCTTT.

The chain employs TRBV9 and TRBJ2-3; D unclear. The CDR3 length is 15 residues. V was pared by 0 bases and J by 0 bases, with 8 bases between. Germline V gene lookup returns CDR1 SGDLS and CDR2 YYNGEE. The CDR3 bases are TGTGCCAGCAGCGTAGGCGGCCCTAGCACAGATACGCAGTATTTT. Translating gives CASSVGGPSTDTQYF.

The rearrangement uses TRBV19 and TRBJ2-7, with D possibly being TRBD1 (6 bases). CDR1 and CDR2 (germline): LNHDA, SQIVND (reference sequence). The CDR3 has 13 residues. V dropped 9 bases and J dropped 6 bases, with 18 bases sitting between them. This chain's CDR3 is CASRPGAGREQYF. CDR3 DNA: TGTGCCAGCAGGCCAGGGGCAGGGCGCGAGCAGTACTTC.

The chain recombines TRBV5-4 with TRBJ1-2; perhaps TRBD1 as D (5 bases). This CDR3 contains 14 residues. V was shortened by 6 bases and J by 4 bases, with 16 bases between the two germline ends. Germline values: CDR1 SGHNT, CDR2 YYREEE (reference sequence). The CDR3 reads CASTSSGGSYGYTF. In nucleotides, the CDR3 is TGTGCCAGCACCTCATCGGGGGGTAGCTATGGCTACACCTTC. Full variable domain (rest looked up from reference TRBV5-4 and TRBJ1-2): ETGVTQSPTHLIKTRGQQVTLRCSSQSGHNTVSWYQQALGQGPQFIFQYYREEENGRGNFPPRFSGLQFPNYSSELNVNALELDDSALYLCASTSSGGSYGYTFGSGTRLTVV.

The chain couples TRBV6-5 to TRBJ2-5; the match to TRBD2 covers 10 bases. The ends lost 0 bases at V and 5 bases at J; junction bases unmatched: 6. From germline, CDR1 is MNHEY and CDR2 SVGAGI. CDR3 length: 16 amino acids. CDR3 DNA sequence: TGTGCCAGCAGTTACTCGGCTAGCGGGAGTAGGGAGACCCAGTACTTC. As protein: CASSYSASGSRETQYF.

The chain recombines TRBV10-2 with TRBJ2-2; D is ambiguous. The CDR3 extends over 12 amino acids. Per the germline V gene, CDR1 is WSHSY and CDR2 is SAAADI. V shed 6 bases and J shed 6 bases, with 8 bases lying between them. CDR3 nucleotide sequence: TGCGCCAGCAGCCTAATGGCCGGGGAGCTGTTTTTT. Translation: CASSLMAGELFF.

This clone was recorded only once. CDR3 nucleotide sequence: TGTGCCAGCAGTGAACAGGGTTATAATGAAAAACTGTTTTTT. As protein: CASSEQGYNEKLFF. This rearrangement joins TRBV2 to TRBJ1-4, with a tentative D call TRBD1 (5 bases). V lost 2 bases and J 4 bases, leaving 8 bases between the germline ends. CDR1 SNHLY and CDR2 FYNNEI come from the germline V gene. This CDR3 region has 14 residues.

This chain links TRBV5-1 with TRBJ2-5; unclear D gene. This CDR3 is built from 12 residues. Looked up from germline, CDR1 is SGHRS and CDR2 is YFSETQ. Trimming removed 2 bases from V and 2 bases from J, with 4 bases in between. For the CDR3, the DNA is TGCGCCAGCAGCTTCAATCAAGAGACCCAGTACTTC. This translates into CASSFNQETQYF.

The V call is TRBV7-9, the J call TRBJ2-5; D gene unclear. Germline CDR1 is SEHNR and CDR2 is FQNEAQ (reference sequence). V was clipped by 5 bases and J by 5 bases, with 21 bases between them. CDR3 length equals 16 residues. CDR3 nucleotides: TGTGCCAGCAGCCCTGAGCTTATATCTTTAGAGGAGACCCAGTACTTC. Its protein is CASSPELISLEETQYF.

J is TRBJ2-3 and V is TRBV6-1, with 7 bases lining up with TRBD1. The CDR3 is 15 amino acids. Germline CDR1 MNHNS, CDR2 SASEGT. The junction had 7 bases not matched to a gene; V was cut back by 5 bases and J by 2 bases. CDR3 sequence: CASSFGQVYTDTQYF. The CDR3, as DNA: TGTGCCAGCAGTTTTGGACAGGTTTACACAGATACGCAGTATTTT.

In DNA, the CDR3 is TGCGCCAGCAGGTCGGGACAGGGGGTTAGTGATACGCAGTATTTT. The encoded protein is CASRSGQGVSDTQYF. This rearrangement joins TRBV4-3 to TRBJ2-3; 11 bases are a match to TRBD1. Germline CDR1 LGHNA, CDR2 YSLEER. The CDR3 runs 15 residues. Unmatched junction bases numbered 8, after V lost 6 bases and J lost 6 bases.

The chain carries TRBV4-3 and TRBJ2-2; 12 nucleotides match TRBD2. Trimming at V came to 0 bases and at J to 4 bases, leaving 6 bases not matched to a gene. The CDR3 contains 18 residues. Germline V gene lookup returns CDR1 LGHNA and CDR2 YSLEER. This CDR3 is CASSQDYGLAGRTGELFF. The CDR3 DNA follows: TGCGCCAGCAGCCAAGATTACGGACTAGCGGGGCGCACCGGGGAGCTGTTTTTT.